These 14 T cell receptor beta chains came from one sample sequenced in a study of response to subunit inactivated influenza vaccine listed by TCRdb under 2018. Receptor amplification or capture employed RT-PCR. The instrument given in TCRdb is Illumina HiSeq 2500. TCRdb ran its own pipeline on the public reads, namely fastp trimming at Q25 and MiXCR clone calling, and kept in-frame beta chains. Entries are consolidated by CDR3 protein sequence, retaining the most common genes and DNA. This sample comprises roughly 500,000 distinct CDR3 sequences, about 25% of them detected only once. Approximately 2% of the sample is in the top ten clones. This specimen was CD4+ T cells sorted from PBMCs, taken roughly 5 days after vaccination. The origin of the receptors is a man aged 50-60 years who received an inactivated influenza vaccine. Donor details come from another sample of the same person, matched by shared clones.

This clonotype was counted only a few times. The chain links TRBV6-5 to TRBJ1-3; D gene uncertain. The CDR3 has 15 residues. Germline loops: CDR1 MNHEY, CDR2 SVGAGI. The germline V and J ends were trimmed by 2 bases and 1 base, with 9 bases remaining between them. The CDR3 protein is CASSYNSWSGNTIYF. CDR3 bases: TGTGCCAGCAGTTACAACAGCTGGTCTGGAAACACCATATATTTT.

The table lists this clonotype with a few counts. The chain links TRBV5-1 to TRBJ1-1; maybe TRBD1 (5 bases). CDR1 SGHRS and CDR2 YFSETQ come from the germline V gene. Trimming stripped 4 bases from V and 2 bases from J, with 12 bases between. This CDR3 has 14 residues. This chain's CDR3 is CASSPKTVNTEAFF. Written as DNA, the CDR3 is TGCGCCAGCAGCCCCAAGACAGTTAACACTGAAGCTTTCTTT.

The chain carries TRBV20-1 and TRBJ1-5, with D perhaps matching TRBD1 (5 bases). The CDR3 consists of 15 residues. Germline values: CDR1 DFQATT, CDR2 SNEGSKA (reference sequence). Between the trimmed V and J ends, which lost 0 bases and 4 bases, there was a span of 13 bases. The CDR3 reads CSARDHRITNQPQHF. CDR3 DNA sequence: TGCAGTGCTAGAGATCACAGGATAACTAATCAGCCCCAGCATTTT.

The J gene is TRBJ2-1, the V gene TRBV24-1; D might be TRBD1 (6 bases). Trimming took off 2 bases at V and 2 bases at J, with 12 bases between the two ends. This CDR3 comprises 16 residues. Germline V CDR1 and CDR2: KGHDR, SFDVKD. The CDR3 spells CATSDSGTKAYNEQFF. The CDR3 nucleotides are TGTGCCACCAGTGATTCCGGGACAAAAGCCTACAATGAGCAGTTCTTC.

This clonotype was seen more than once but under ten times. The chain links TRBV30 to TRBJ2-3; no firm D call. The V end was cut by 0 bases, the J end by 4 bases, with 14 bases between. This CDR3 has 15 amino acids. Germline CDR1 GTSNPN, CDR2 SVGIG (reference sequence). In DNA form, the CDR3 reads TGTGCCTGGAGTGTACGGTGGGGATTCTCAGATACGCAGTATTTT. Translation gives CAWSVRWGFSDTQYF.

Only a few counts were recorded for this clonotype. The chain joins TRBV10-3 to TRBJ2-7; D remains ambiguous. The CDR3 length is 11 residues. Trimming took off 4 bases at V and 6 bases at J, with 7 bases between the two ends. Germline CDR1 ENHRY, CDR2 SYGVKD. Written as DNA, the CDR3 is TGTGCCATCAGTGGACGGAGCGAGCAGTACTTC. It is translated as CAISGRSEQYF.

The genes are TRBV2 and TRBJ1-6; 7 nucleotides align to TRBD1. The CDR3 spans 14 residues. Looked up from germline, CDR1 is SNHLY and CDR2 is FYNNEI. Trimming cost V 4 bases and J 7 bases; bases outside gene matches: 4. CDR3 DNA: TGTGCCAGCAGTGTTGGGACAGAGAATTCACCCCTCCACTTT. Its translation is CASSVGTENSPLHF.

This clonotype was observed a handful of times. This rearrangement joins TRBV29-1 to TRBJ2-3; D not resolved. The CDR3 length is 12 residues. CDR1 is SQVTM and CDR2 is ANQGSEA in the germline V gene. The V end was cut by 4 bases, the J end by 5 bases, with 10 bases between. This CDR3 reads CSVAETGDTQYF. CDR3 DNA: TGCAGCGTTGCTGAGACTGGAGATACGCAGTATTTT.

In its sample, this clonotype was seen a few times. CDR3 sequence (DNA): TGCGCCAGCAGCTTGACCCGGGACATCATGAACACTGAAGCTTTCTTT. Encoded protein: CASSLTRDIMNTEAFF. The V call is TRBV5-1, the J call TRBJ1-1, with D maybe TRBD1 (6 bases). The V end was cut by 1 base, the J end by 0 bases, with 13 bases between. Germline V gene sequence: CDR1 SGHRS, CDR2 YFSETQ. There are 16 residues in the CDR3.

The CDR3 sequence: CASSNRDREFSDTQYF. The CDR3 coding sequence is TGTGCCAGCAGCAACCGGGACAGGGAATTTAGTGATACGCAGTATTTT. The chain has TRBV7-3 and TRBJ2-3, with TRBD1 matching over 9 bases. Trimming cost V 5 bases and J 6 bases; bases outside gene matches: 12. In germline, CDR1 is SGHTA, CDR2 FQGTGA. This CDR3 region has 16 residues.

This clonotype was counted many times. V and J are TRBV20-1 and TRBJ2-3; 7 bases align to TRBD1. From germline, CDR1 is DFQATT and CDR2 SNEGSKA (reference sequence). This CDR3 has 13 amino acids. The V segment lost 7 bases and the J segment 8 bases; nucleotides outside the gene matches: 12. In DNA, the CDR3 is TGCAGTGGATTTACAGGGGCGCCCGGTACGCAGTATTTT. Protein: CSGFTGAPGTQYF.

The chain uses TRBV5-5 and TRBJ2-3; the D is unclear. V gave up 4 bases and J gave up 0 bases, with 12 bases separating them. The length of the CDR3 is 15 residues. The germline gives CDR1 SGHKS, CDR2 YYEKEE (reference sequence). The CDR3 nucleotides read TGTGCCAGCAGCCAAGGACCATCTAGCACAGATACGCAGTATTTT. It translates to CASSQGPSSTDTQYF. The variable domain in full, with the rest retrieved from reference TRBV5-5 and TRBJ2-3, is DAGVTQSPTHLIKTRGQQVTLRCSPISGHKSVSWYQQVLGQGPQFIFQYYEKEERGRGNFPDRFSARQFPNYSSELNVNALLLGDSALYLCASSQGPSSTDTQYFGPGTRLTVL.

This clonotype was observed a few times. The rearrangement joins TRBV20-1 to TRBJ2-1; no clear D gene. The V end was cut by 0 bases, the J end by 6 bases, with 15 bases between. The CDR3 consists of 15 residues. Germline CDR1 reads DFQATT; CDR2 reads SNEGSKA (reference sequence). CDR3 sequence (DNA): TGCAGTGCTAGAGATCAGGTCCGACGTCCCAATGAGCAGTTCTTC. This codes for CSARDQVRRPNEQFF.

The gene calls are TRBV28 and TRBJ2-2; 8 nucleotides match TRBD2. CDR1 is MDHEN and CDR2 is SYDVKM in the germline V gene. CDR3 length: 20 amino acids. After removal of 4 bases from V and 0 bases from J, the junction contained 16 bases not matched to a gene. The CDR3 region is CASSYPLGGSGKTNTGELFF. The CDR3 DNA sequence: TGTGCCAGCAGTTACCCCCTGGGTGGTAGCGGGAAGACGAACACCGGGGAGCTGTTTTTT.